This TCR beta chain appears in the sequencing data of a study of blood T cells in healthy people across ages. Regarding the study as a whole: Among long-lived donors, naive CD4+ cells were more numerous and diversity higher than in aged donors.

Primed by a sample-barcoded 5' primer and a J-beta primer mix, a second PCR proceeded for roughly 7 to 11 cycles. TCRdb processed the 5' RACE reads anew with MiXCR; each CDR3 protein has one entry. The sample contains about a million distinct CDR3 sequences, around two fifths of which appear only once. On this clonotype itself: Its antigen is still unknown.

The CDR3 runs 15 residues. The V end lost 6 bases, the J end lost 0 bases, and 10 bases lay between the germline ends. Germline V lookup: CDR1 SGHRS, CDR2 YFSETQ. Every donor gave about 9 milliliters of peripheral blood. The chain uses TRBV5-1 and TRBJ2-6, with D unresolved. The sequenced sample consisted of blood. The clonotype comes from a young man in good health. CDR3 loop: CASTDISSGANVLTF. The CDR3 DNA is TGCGCCAGCACAGACATCTCCTCTGGGGCCAACGTCCTGACTTTC.